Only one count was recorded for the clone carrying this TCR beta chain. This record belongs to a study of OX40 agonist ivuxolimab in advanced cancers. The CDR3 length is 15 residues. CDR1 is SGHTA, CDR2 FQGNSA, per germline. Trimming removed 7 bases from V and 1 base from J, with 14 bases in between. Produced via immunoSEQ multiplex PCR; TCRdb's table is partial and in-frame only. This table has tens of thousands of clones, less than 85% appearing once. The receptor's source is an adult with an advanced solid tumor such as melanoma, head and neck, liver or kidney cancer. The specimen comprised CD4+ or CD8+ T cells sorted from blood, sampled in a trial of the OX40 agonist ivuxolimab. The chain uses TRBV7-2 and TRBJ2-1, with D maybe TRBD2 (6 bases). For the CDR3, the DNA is TGTGCCAGCACCCCGGGTAGCGGTTCCTACAATGAGCAGTTCTTC. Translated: CASTPGSGSYNEQFF.